This T cell receptor beta chain was recovered during a study of CDR3 diversity in severe acne. This clonotype has at least ten counts. An end of the junction does not agree with germline; a read error may underlie this. TCRdb processed the PCR reads anew with MiXCR; each CDR3 protein has one entry. The table records fewer than 90,000 distinct CDR3 sequences, 51% of them present only once. Looked up from germline, CDR1 is MNHEY and CDR2 is SVGAGI. The CDR3 runs 11 residues. The sequenced sample was blood. The chain uses TRBV6-5 and TRBJ2-3, with D perhaps matching TRBD1 or TRBD2 (5 bases each). The clonotype comes from a male donor in good health, without acne. The CDR3 is CASSGGGTRYF. As DNA, the CDR3 is TGTGCCAGCAGTGGGGGTGGTACGCGGTATTTT.